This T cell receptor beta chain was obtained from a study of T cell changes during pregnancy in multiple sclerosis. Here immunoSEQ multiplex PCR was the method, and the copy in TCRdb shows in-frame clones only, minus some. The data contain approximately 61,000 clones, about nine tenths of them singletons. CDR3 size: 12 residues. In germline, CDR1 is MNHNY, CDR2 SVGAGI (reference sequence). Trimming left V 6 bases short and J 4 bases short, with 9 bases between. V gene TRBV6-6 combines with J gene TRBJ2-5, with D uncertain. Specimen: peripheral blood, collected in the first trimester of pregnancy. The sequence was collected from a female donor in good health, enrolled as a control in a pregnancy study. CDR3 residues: CASSPLRETQYF. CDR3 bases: TGTGCCAGCAGCCCTCTTAGAGAGACCCAGTACTTC.